A single sample gave rise to the 11 T cell receptor beta chains below, sequenced in a study of T cell repertoires in cytomegalovirus infection. Their specific antigens are unknown. TCRdb re-called the reads with MiXCR, one entry per CDR3 protein. Among around 300,000 distinct CDR3 sequences, under 25% were seen once, and the ten largest hold 15% to 20%. The sequencing used cultured PBMCs, collected from culture after CMV antigen stimulation. Source of these receptors: a human donor in good health (CMV status not recorded). Some clones in this sample may be carry-over from other donors' samples.

This chain joins TRBV7-9 and TRBJ2-3, with TRBD2 matching over 14 bases. Germline V gene sequence: CDR1 SEHNR, CDR2 FQNEAQ (reference sequence). J gave up 2 bases and V 11 bases, and 15 bases lay outside the gene matches. This CDR3 has 18 amino acids. The CDR3 region is CAALSLRGLAGDTDTQYF. In DNA form, the CDR3 reads TGTGCCGCTCTTAGTCTACGGGGACTAGCGGGAGACACAGATACGCAGTATTTT.

The rearrangement uses TRBV7-2 and TRBJ2-1; D is unclear. Per germline, CDR1 SGHTA and CDR2 FQGNSA. V lost 5 bases to trimming and J lost 3 bases, with 8 bases between them. This CDR3 comprises 13 residues. The CDR3, as DNA: TGTGCCAGCAGCATCGACAACTACAATGAGCAGTTCTTC. Protein sequence: CASSIDNYNEQFF. The whole variable domain, remainder taken from reference TRBV7-2 and TRBJ2-1, is GAGVSQSPSNKVTEKGKDVELRCDPISGHTALYWYRQSLGQGLEFLIYFQGNSAPDKSGLPSDRFSAERTGGSVSTLTIQRTQQEDSAVYLCASSIDNYNEQFFGPGTRLTVL.

This clonotype was picked up many times. The chain joins TRBV7-2 to TRBJ1-5; the match to TRBD1 covers 7 bases. The CDR3 runs to 14 residues. Unmatched junction bases numbered 5, after V lost 2 bases and J lost 7 bases. CDR1 and CDR2 (germline): SGHTA, FQGNSA. Here the CDR3 reads CASSLRGGAQPQHF. CDR3 nucleotide sequence: TGTGCCAGCAGCTTAAGAGGGGGCGCCCAGCCCCAGCATTTT.

This clonotype came up many times. The chain links TRBV11-3 to TRBJ2-1; D is undetermined. Germline-derived CDR1 and CDR2 are SGHNT and YENEEA. V lost 0 bases and J lost 10, with 7 bases in between. The CDR3 sequence is 12 residues long. The CDR3 coding sequence is TGTGCCAGCAGCTTAGACAGTCCCGAGCAGTTCTTC. Its protein product is CASSLDSPEQFF.

The chain couples TRBV6-2 or TRBV6-3 to TRBJ2-4; D gene uncertain. The CDR3 totals 14 residues. V was clipped by 1 base and J by 0 bases, with 4 bases between them. Germline CDR1 is MNHEY and CDR2 is SVGEGT. CDR3 residues: CASSYYLAKNIQYF. The CDR3 DNA sequence: TGTGCCAGCAGTTACTACCTAGCCAAAAACATTCAGTACTTC.

This clonotype was detected ten times or more. V usage is TRBV12-3 or TRBV12-4 and J usage is TRBJ1-2; D gene ambiguous. The CDR3 is made up of 14 amino acids. V shed 6 bases and J shed 2 bases, with 13 bases lying between them. CDR3 coding DNA: TGTGCCAGCAGGAATCCGACCGAGAACTATGGCTACACCTTC. The encoded protein is CASRNPTENYGYTF.

Many counts were recorded for this clonotype. The chain combines TRBV7-2 with TRBJ2-5, with 9 bases lining up with TRBD1. CDR1 and CDR2 from the germline V gene are SGHTA and FQGNSA. This CDR3 has 16 residues. Trimming cost V 4 bases and J 4 bases; bases outside gene matches: 10. The DNA of the CDR3 is TGTGCCAGCAGCTCGTATTCCGGGACAGGGATAGAGACCCAGTACTTC. Amino acids: CASSSYSGTGIETQYF.

J is TRBJ2-5 and V is TRBV5-1; the D gene is possibly TRBD1 (6 bases). Trimming took off 1 base at V and 5 bases at J, with 18 bases between the two ends. Germline V gene lookup returns CDR1 SGHRS and CDR2 YFSETQ. This CDR3 comprises 16 residues. This CDR3 reads CASSLSGVGPRETQYF. CDR3 nucleotides: TGCGCCAGCAGCTTGTCAGGGGTTGGGCCCCGGGAGACCCAGTACTTC. Complete variable domain (other parts from reference TRBV5-1 and TRBJ2-5): KAGVTQTPRYLIKTRGQQVTLSCSPISGHRSVSWYQQTPGQGLQFLFEYFSETQRNKGNFPGRFSGRQFSNSRSEMNVSTLELGDSALYLCASSLSGVGPRETQYFGPGTRLLVL.

The chain employs TRBV11-2 and TRBJ1-1, with D unresolved. CDR1 is SGHAT, CDR2 FQNNGV, per germline. CDR3 size: 13 residues. Trimming cost V 0 bases and J 10 bases, with 12 bases left between them. CDR3 in DNA: TGTGCCAGCAGCTTAGACTACGCCCGGGGAGCTTTCTTT. It codes for CASSLDYARGAFF.

The rearrangement joins TRBV30 to TRBJ1-1; D remains ambiguous. The germline gives CDR1 GTSNPN, CDR2 SVGIG (reference sequence). The CDR3 sequence is 14 residues long. V lost 4 bases, J lost 13 bases, and 25 bases lay in between. The CDR3 reads CAWTARAVQSIGFF. CDR3 DNA: TGTGCCTGGACCGCAAGGGCAGTCCAAAGTATAGGTTTCTTT.

This clonotype was detected only a few times. The chain carries TRBV12-3 or TRBV12-4 and TRBJ1-6; a weak D match, TRBD1 (6 bases). V was shortened by 5 bases and J by 7 bases, with 15 bases between the two germline ends. CDR3 length: 15 residues. DNA of the CDR3: TGTGCCAGCAGTCGGGCCACAGGGTCGAATTCACCCCTCCACTTT. Protein sequence: CASSRATGSNSPLHF.